This T cell receptor (beta chain) was recorded in a study of tumour-infiltrating T cells in Burkitt lymphoma. The data were produced by immunoSEQ multiplex PCR, yet TCRdb's version contains in-frame clones alone and is incomplete. The sample records about 4,400 clones, about 88% being singletons. The CDR3 consists of 14 residues. The germline CDR1 and CDR2 sequences are MNHEY and SVGAGI. V dropped 5 bases and J dropped 4 bases, with 12 bases sitting between them. Sequencing was done on a sample of tumor tissue. The chain has TRBV6-5 and TRBJ2-1; D gene unclear. This clonotype originated in a human donor with diffuse large B-cell lymphoma. Some clones in this sample may be carry-over from other donors' samples. DNA for the CDR3: TGTGCCAGCAGTGGCCGCGAGATTTACAATGAGCAGTTCTTC. As protein: CASSGREIYNEQFF.